The 5 T cell receptor beta chains given below trace back to one sample, sequenced in a study of T cells in Graves' hyperthyroidism and ophthalmopathy. From RNA transcripts, TCR beta CDR3 regions were amplified. The study used the HTBI primer set for a first-round RT-PCR of the TCR CDR3. TCRdb recomputed calls from the multiplex PCR reads with MiXCR, one row per CDR3 protein. The table lists 500,000 to 650,000 distinct CDR3 sequences, about 14% of them singletons. The specimen was blood. These receptors came from a woman aged 35 to 49 with Graves' hyperthyroidism.

This clonotype was detected ten times or more. V gene TRBV11-2 combines with J gene TRBJ2-5; 9 bases map to TRBD1. V was pared by 6 bases and J by 2 bases, with 13 bases of the junction left unmatched. Per germline, CDR1 SGHAT and CDR2 FQNNGV. The CDR3 is 17 residues long. For the CDR3, the DNA is TGTGCCAGCAGGGCAAGCGCGGGACAGGGACCACAAGAGACCCAGTACTTC. Translation gives CASRASAGQGPQETQYF.

This clonotype showed up just a few times. The DNA for the CDR3 is TGTGCCAGCAGCGCCGTTTCCCGATTAGCGGGAGCCCCCAATGAGCAGTTCTTC. Its translation: CASSAVSRLAGAPNEQFF. V usage is TRBV27 and J usage is TRBJ2-1, with 9 bases aligning to TRBD2. The germline gives CDR1 MNHEY, CDR2 SMNVEV (reference sequence). This CDR3 spans 18 amino acids. V shed 6 bases, J shed 6 bases, and the junction held 18 bases outside the gene matches.

CDR3 sequence (DNA): TGTGCCAGCAGTCAACATGAGGTTAATGAAAAACTGTTTTTT. It translates to CASSQHEVNEKLFF. The rearrangement links TRBV7-9 to TRBJ1-4; no reliable D call. V dropped 6 bases and J dropped 4 bases, with 12 bases sitting between them. The CDR3 extends over 14 amino acids. Germline assignment: CDR1 SEHNR and CDR2 FQNEAQ (reference sequence).

This clonotype appeared a few times. A much more abundant neighbour one base away suggests this may be a read error. This CDR3 is missing its conserved last phenylalanine or tryptophan, likely due to a read error. The CDR3 DNA follows: TGTGCCAGCAGCGTCAGGACTAGCGGGAGTTCCTACAATGAGCAGTTCATC. This codes for CASSVRTSGSSYNEQFI. The chain couples TRBV7-2 to TRBJ2-1; the match to TRBD2 covers 13 bases. The CDR3 has 17 amino acids. V trimming: 5 bases; J trimming: 1 base; junction bases outside the gene matches: 5. Germline-derived CDR1 and CDR2 are SGHTA and FQGNSA.

At least ten counts were recorded for this clonotype. The V gene is TRBV20-1, the J gene TRBJ2-7; TRBD1 or TRBD2 may be the D gene (8 bases each). The germline gives CDR1 DFQATT, CDR2 SNEGSKA (reference sequence). The CDR3 length is 16 residues. V was trimmed by 8 bases and J by 4 bases, leaving 27 bases between them. The CDR3 DNA reads as TGCAGTTCACACCGGACAGGGAGTCGCGGGAGGTACGAGCAGTACTTC. Amino acid sequence: CSSHRTGSRGRYEQYF.